This entry lists 9 T cell receptor beta chains sequenced from one sample in a study of spatial heterogeneity in lung cancer. The time point: sample taken at primary tumor resection. Whole RNA obtained from tumor, nontumor lung or frozen PBMC underwent sequencing without sorting. One entry per CDR3 protein, called by TCRdb with MiXCR from the 5' RACE reads. This table holds around 30,000 distinct CDR3 sequences, 8.4% found once. The starting material was PBMCs, obtained at surgery. The receptors shown here come from a female donor with early-stage non-small cell lung cancer.

This clonotype was observed many times. The rearrangement joins TRBV2 to TRBJ2-1, with D tentatively TRBD2 (6 bases). The CDR3 sequence is 12 residues long. Germline V gene data show CDR1 as SNHLY and CDR2 as FYNNEI. V lost 10 bases and J 4 bases, leaving 11 bases between the germline ends. CDR3 coding DNA: TGTGCCACGCTAGCGAAATACAATGAGCAGTTCTTC. As protein: CATLAKYNEQFF.

This clonotype was recorded many times. The chain links TRBV4-1 to TRBJ1-6, with D unclear. CDR1 and CDR2 from the germline V gene are MGHRA and YSYEKL. The CDR3 runs to 12 residues. Trimming removed 1 base from V and 9 bases from J, with 4 bases in between. The CDR3 loop reads CASSQGVSPLHF. The CDR3 DNA follows: TGCGCCAGCAGCCAAGGGGTTTCACCCCTCCACTTT.

This clonotype was seen at least ten times. This rearrangement joins TRBV2 to TRBJ2-7; TRBD2 agrees at 8 bases. Germline-derived CDR1 and CDR2 are SNHLY and FYNNEI. This CDR3 has 13 amino acids. Losses at the gene ends were 2 bases for V and 7 bases for J; bases not matched to a gene: 4. The chain's CDR3 is CASSELLAGEQYV. In nucleotides, the CDR3 is TGTGCCAGCAGTGAATTGTTAGCGGGGGAGCAGTACGTC.

The rearrangement links TRBV6-6 to TRBJ2-7, with a tentative D call TRBD1 (6 bases). CDR3 size: 11 residues. V shed 6 bases and J shed 6 bases, with 9 bases lying between them. Per the germline V gene, CDR1 is MNHNY and CDR2 is SVGAGI (reference sequence). The CDR3 nucleotides are TGTGCCAGCAGCACAGGGCGCGAGCAGTACGTC. It yields the protein CASSTGREQYV.

V gene TRBV19 combines with J gene TRBJ1-3; maybe TRBD1 (5 bases). CDR1 is LNHDA, CDR2 SQIVND, per germline (reference sequence). V was clipped by 4 bases and J by 0 bases, with 10 bases between them. This CDR3 is 15 amino acids long. CDR3 nucleotides: TGTGCCAGTAGTAGAAGACAGCGCTCTGGAAACACCATATATTTT. Residues: CASSRRQRSGNTIYF.

This clonotype has a handful of counts. The chain joins TRBV7-3 to TRBJ2-1, with 9 bases lining up with TRBD2. Trimming cost V 2 bases and J 7 bases; bases outside gene matches: 3. CDR1 and CDR2 from the germline V gene are SGHTA and FQGTGA. The CDR3 has 14 residues. The CDR3 coding sequence is TGTGCCAGCAGCTTACATACTAGCGGGAATGAGCAGTTCTTC. Amino acids: CASSLHTSGNEQFF.

This clonotype was seen many times. The V gene is TRBV20-1, the J gene TRBJ2-5; 11 bases fit TRBD1. The V gene end was trimmed by 5 bases and the J gene end by 4 bases; junction bases not matched to a gene: 6. Germline CDR1 is DFQATT and CDR2 is SNEGSKA (reference sequence). The CDR3 covers 14 residues. The CDR3 region is CSAPLGTGGETQYF. As DNA, the CDR3 is TGCAGTGCTCCCCTCGGGACAGGGGGAGAGACCCAGTACTTC.

This clonotype occurred many times. The rearrangement links TRBV7-9 to TRBJ1-5; 7 bases are a match to TRBD1. The CDR3 has 13 amino acids. V dropped 5 bases and J dropped 7; count of bases not matched to a gene: 5. CDR1 SEHNR and CDR2 FQNEAQ come from the germline V gene (reference sequence). CDR3 in amino acids: CASSGTGEQPQHF. The CDR3 DNA reads as TGTGCCAGCAGCGGAACAGGGGAACAGCCCCAGCATTTT. The variable domain in full, with the rest retrieved from reference TRBV7-9 and TRBJ1-5, is DTGVSQNPRHKITKRGQNVTFRCDPISEHNRLYWYRQTLGQGPEFLTYFQNEAQLEKSRLLSDRFSAERPKGSFSTLEIQRTEQGDSAMYLCASSGTGEQPQHFGDGTRLSIL.

There are many counts of this clonotype. J is TRBJ2-3 and V is TRBV20-1, with D possibly matching TRBD2 (5 bases). Trimming took off 6 bases at V and 6 bases at J, with 19 bases between the two ends. The CDR3 loop spans 14 amino acids. The germline gives CDR1 DFQATT, CDR2 SNEGSKA (reference sequence). The CDR3 bases are TGCAGTGCGACCACGGGGTGGTGGATGGATACGCAGTATTTT. Its translation is CSATTGWWMDTQYF.